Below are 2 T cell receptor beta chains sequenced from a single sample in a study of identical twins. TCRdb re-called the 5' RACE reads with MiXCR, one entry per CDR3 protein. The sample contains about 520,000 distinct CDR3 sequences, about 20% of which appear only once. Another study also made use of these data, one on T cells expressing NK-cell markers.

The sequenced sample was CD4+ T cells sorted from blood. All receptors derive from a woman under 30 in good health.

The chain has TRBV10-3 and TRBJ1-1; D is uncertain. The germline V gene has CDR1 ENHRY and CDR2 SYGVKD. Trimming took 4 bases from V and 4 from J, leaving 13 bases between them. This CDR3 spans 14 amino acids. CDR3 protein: CAISVGEWATEAFF. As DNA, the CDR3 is TGTGCCATCAGTGTCGGGGAATGGGCCACTGAAGCTTTCTTT.

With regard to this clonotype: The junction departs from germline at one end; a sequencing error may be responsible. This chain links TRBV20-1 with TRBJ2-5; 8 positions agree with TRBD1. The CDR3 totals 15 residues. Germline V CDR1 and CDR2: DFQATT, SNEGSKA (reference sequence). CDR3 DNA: TGCTGTGCTAGAGATTGGGGACAGGCCGAAGAGACCCAGTACTTC. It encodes CCARDWGQAEETQYF.